This TCR beta chain stems from a study of blood T cells in healthy people across ages (dated by TCRdb to about 2015). Study-level background: In model experiments, roughly one uniquely barcoded TCR beta cDNA molecule per two T cells was captured by template switching. Two additional independent replicas of 1 million unique cDNA reads from the same blood draw were analyzed for two donors (one aged 18 to 30 and one aged 80 or older). Four age groups were formed from the donors: young (average 16 years), middle-aged (around 39), aged (approximately 60) and long-lived (approximately 80). Age-related changes in TCR beta repertoire diversity were measured in the study by deep sequencing normalized with unique cDNA molecular identifiers. Overall study results and their limits: Observed TCR beta diversity correlated strongly with the percentage of naive T cells measured by flow cytometry. Because profiling used bulk unsorted PBMCs, naive and antigen-experienced compartments could not be compared conclusively. The CMV infection status of donors was not known, potentially confounding age-related changes in expanded clonotypes. Observed TCR beta diversity per million T cells fell roughly linearly with age, and a significant reduction was already apparent by age roughly 40. Estimates of total diversity based on one million sequenced T cells were considered lower bounds and underestimates. Compared with the aged group, the long-lived group had more naive CD4+ T cells, fewer expanded clones and increased TCR diversity, suggesting age selection.

Trimming accounts for 3 bases at V and 7 bases at J, while the number of junction bases matched to no gene is 15. CDR1 MNHEY and CDR2 SMNVEV were looked up in the germline V gene (reference sequence). From the cysteine through the phenylalanine, the CDR3 covers 17 amino acids. The DNA shown is the 51-base CDR3, in frame from base 1. As regards this clonotype: What this receptor recognizes is not known. Per-nucleotide qualities are absent, and no much larger clonotype sits a single base away.

Library generation was performed with 5' RACE. The instrument was an Illumina HiSeq 2500. The second PCR ran for roughly 7 to 11 cycles and used a J-beta primer mix along with a sample-barcoded 5' primer. A unique molecular identifier was introduced onto each TCR beta cDNA molecule by a template-switch 5' adaptor carrying 12 random nucleotides. Each sample yielded at least 3 million CDR3-containing paired-end reads. First-strand cDNA was synthesized from all RNA with the Mint cDNA synthesis kit, primed by a TRBC-specific oligonucleotide. All cDNA was treated with uracil-DNA glycosylase and then went through a first 18-cycle PCR with the universal primers M1SS and BC2_uni_R. The original methods were these. For normalization, 1 million high-quality reads, each with a distinct molecular identifier, were randomly selected from each sample. Instead of being binned into consensus sequences, reads that shared molecular identifiers were thrown out. MiTCR, set to a Q25 quality threshold and the strictest error-elimination algorithm, was used for CDR3 identification, clonotype clustering and error correction. A nonparametric unseen species model with Euler transformation was used to estimate a lower bound on total TCR beta diversity. The raw public reads went through TCRdb reprocessing: fastp at Q25, MiXCR clone calling, in-frame beta chains kept. A single entry per CDR3 protein holds the most common genes and DNA from its merged rows. The V and J calls, along with clone size, are taken from TCRdb and not from the paper's own processing. This sample comprises about 1 million distinct CDR3 sequences, approximately 25% of them detected only once. Clones ranked in the top ten supply around 0.7% of the sample.

The 39 donors, aged 6 to 90 years, were systemically healthy Caucasian individuals from Russia. Each donor gave roughly 9.5 milliliters of peripheral blood, collected into EDTA-treated Vacutainer tubes. Ficoll-Paque density-gradient centrifugation was used to isolate PBMCs, with at least 6.5 million per sample. Trizol reagent was used to extract total RNA from PBMCs, with at least 5 micrograms per sample. Naive CD45RAhigh/CD27high T cell percentages were measured by flow cytometry on a PBMC aliquot from every donor. Separately, the same data were catalogued under a study of T cells of mothers and their children. Per the second study: The donors were nine systemically healthy Caucasian individuals, made up of three mothers and their six children. cDNA synthesis used all of the extracted RNA, with roughly 1.6 ug of RNA in each 15 ul reaction. Sample barcodes and 2-4 random nucleotides were added via the M1S primer in the second PCR. Each mother yielded over 10 million TCR beta CDR3 reads and each child roughly 2.9 million reads. TCR recombination output is similarly shaped by thymic selection in related and unrelated pairs, with a minor effect exerted by inherited differences. Normalized repertoire overlap in related mother-child pairs was always slightly higher than in unrelated mother-child pairs, but the difference was never significant. No persistent microchimeric T cell clones were detected, at a sensitivity of approximately 110 clones per million clonotypes. To look for features that set related mother-child pairs apart from unrelated individuals, the researchers ran deep NGS to compare the TCR beta repertoires of mothers and children. The mean age was 40 +/- 4 years for the mothers and about 12 +/- 4 years for the children. After adapter ligation was performed with NEBNext reagents, the libraries were sequenced on an Illumina HiSeq 2000 with 100+100 nt paired-end reads. To avoid cross-contamination, the mother libraries and the child libraries were prepared a month apart and sequenced in separate runs. For each donor, somewhere between about 500,000 and 2,000,000 distinct TCR beta clonotypes were identified. Naive TCR beta clonotypes were estimated from low-frequency clonotypes matched to each donor's FACS-determined naive share, without sorting.

The receptor chain draws on TRBV27 and TRBJ2-1; TRBD1 matches 7 bases in the middle. The material sequenced was blood. The receptor comes from a girl aged 2 to 9 in good health. The CDR3 sequence is CASSFTALGDSSNEQFF. The nucleotide sequence is TGTGCCAGCAGTTTTACGGCACTAGGGGACAGTAGTAATGAGCAGTTCTTC.